This T cell receptor (beta chain) is from a study of T-cell reconstitution after alpha-beta-depleted transplantation in children. Trimming pared 5 bases from V and 7 bases from J, leaving 17 bases between. CDR3 length equals 14 residues. Germline-derived CDR1 and CDR2 are SEHNR and FQNEAQ (reference sequence). This clonotype was observed many times. Using unique molecular identifiers, the investigators prepared the TCRbeta library. TCRdb reprocessed the PCR reads via MiXCR and lists one record per CDR3 protein. Among 190,000 or so distinct CDR3 sequences, about 6.8% were seen once, and the ten largest hold 3%.

This TCR came from a human donor who donated a stem cell graft to a child with Wiskott-Aldrich syndrome. The sequenced sample was PBMCs from the stem cell graft donor, obtained from the stem cell graft. This chain connects TRBV7-9 to TRBJ1-1; D perhaps matches TRBD1 (5 bases). CDR3: CASSTSGRRIEAFF. The DNA of the CDR3 is TGTGCCAGCAGCACCTCGGGACGGAGGATTGAAGCTTTCTTT.